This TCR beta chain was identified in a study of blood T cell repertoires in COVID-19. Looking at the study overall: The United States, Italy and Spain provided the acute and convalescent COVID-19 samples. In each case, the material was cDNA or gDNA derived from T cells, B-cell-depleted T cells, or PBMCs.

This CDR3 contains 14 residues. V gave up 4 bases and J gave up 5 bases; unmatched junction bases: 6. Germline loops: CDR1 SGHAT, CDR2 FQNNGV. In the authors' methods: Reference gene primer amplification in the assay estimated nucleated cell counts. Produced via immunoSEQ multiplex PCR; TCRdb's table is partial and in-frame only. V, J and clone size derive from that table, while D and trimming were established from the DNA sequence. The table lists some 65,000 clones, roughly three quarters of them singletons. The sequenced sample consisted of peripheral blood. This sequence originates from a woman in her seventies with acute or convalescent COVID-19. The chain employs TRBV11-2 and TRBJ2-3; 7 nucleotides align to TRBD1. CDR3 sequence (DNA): TGTGCCAGCAGCTATGGTAACAGGGGAGATACGCAGTATTTT. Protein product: CASSYGNRGDTQYF.